This is a list of T cell receptor beta chains from one sample in a study of blood T cell repertoires in COVID-19. Data came from immunoSEQ multiplex PCR; TCRdb stores just in-frame clones and leaves some out. The table includes approximately 88,000 clones, over 75% detected once. The sample comprised peripheral blood. The receptors come from a woman in her 70s with acute or convalescent COVID-19. The CDR3 runs from the conserved cysteine through the conserved F or W. A D gene is named only where the DNA matches it firmly. Clone size appears in some rows only: once, few, many, or a class for an expanded clone.

j_call | d_call | v_call | clone_size | cdr3_aa | cdr3_nt
TRBJ1-3 | - | TRBV5-5 | - | CASSPTGPSGNTIYF | TGTGCCAGCAGCCCTACAGGGCCCTCTGGAAACACCATATATTTT
TRBJ2-3 | TRBD2 | TRBV6-2/TRBV6-3 | - | CASSSGTSGSHTQYF | TGTGCCAGCAGTTCGGGGACTAGCGGCTCCCATACGCAGTATTTT
TRBJ1-6 | - | TRBV7-6 | few | CASSLHRQGQGNSPLHF | TGTGCCAGCAGCTTACACAGGCAGGGACAAGGGAATTCACCCCTCCACTTT
TRBJ1-6 | - | TRBV28 | - | CASSFSYARGAGQSYNSPLHF | TGTGCCAGCAGTTTTTCCTACGCTAGAGGGGCCGGACAGTCCTATAATTCACCCCTCCACTTT
TRBJ1-2 | TRBD1 | TRBV5-5 | - | CASSLRGTGVFYGYTF | TGTGCCAGCAGCTTGAGGGGGACAGGGGTCTTTTATGGCTACACCTTC
TRBJ2-4 | TRBD1 | TRBV6-1 | - | CASSATPGQLAKNIQYF | TGTGCCAGCAGTGCTACCCCGGGACAGTTAGCCAAAAACATTCAGTACTTC
TRBJ1-3 | - | TRBV27 | - | CASRQYSGNTIYF | TGTGCCAGCAGACAATACTCTGGAAACACCATATATTTT
TRBJ1-1 | TRBD1 | TRBV14 | - | CASSLTGERTEAFF | TGTGCCAGCAGCTTAACAGGGGAGCGGACTGAAGCTTTCTTT
TRBJ1-3 | - | TRBV28 | - | CASIQGYGNTIYF | TGTGCCAGCATTCAGGGTTACGGAAACACCATATATTTT
TRBJ2-5 | - | TRBV28 | - | CASGRDREEETQYF | TGTGCCAGCGGGAGAGACAGGGAGGAAGAGACCCAGTACTTC
TRBJ2-1 | TRBD2 | TRBV7-7 | - | CASSLGLAAYNEQFF | TGTGCCAGCAGCTTGGGACTAGCGGCCTACAATGAGCAGTTCTTC
TRBJ1-6 | - | TRBV19 | - | CASSIRESNSPLHF | TGTGCCAGTAGTATACGGGAGTCAAATTCACCCCTCCACTTT
TRBJ2-6 | - | TRBV6-2/TRBV6-3 | - | CASSYSLMSSGANVLTF | TGTGCCAGCAGTTACTCCCTCATGAGCTCTGGGGCCAACGTCCTGACTTTC